The clone carrying this T cell receptor (beta chain) was detected only a few times. Its matching antigen is unknown. The sample originates from a study of response to subunit inactivated influenza vaccine. Study findings and constraints: Authors suggested each seasonal influenza vaccination recruits few new T cells.

CDR1 LGHNA and CDR2 YSLEER come from the germline V gene. There are 14 residues in the CDR3. Trimming left V 0 bases short and J 13 bases short, with 13 bases between. Using its own MiXCR run on the RT-PCR reads, TCRdb lists one record per CDR3 protein. The sample has about 780,000 distinct CDR3 sequences, about 18% seen once. This receptor was taken from a man between 45 and 60 years old who received an inactivated influenza vaccine. V usage is TRBV4-3 and J usage is TRBJ1-6; D not certain. The input for sequencing was PBMCs from blood, taken around 5 days after vaccination. CDR3 nucleotide sequence: TGCGCCAGCAGCCAAGAGACACCCGCGGCCCCCCTCCACTTT. Protein sequence: CASSQETPAAPLHF.